The clone carrying this T cell receptor (beta chain) was counted at least ten times. Amplification from RNA transcripts yielded the TCR beta CDR3 regions. The first-round RT-PCR employed HTBI primers together with the Qiagen OneStep RT-PCR kit. A multiplex PCR was then performed as the second round. TCRdb reanalysed the multiplex PCR reads using MiXCR and keeps one entry per CDR3 protein. This sample has hundreds of thousands of distinct CDR3 sequences; approximately 22% occur once, and the top ten carry more than 5.5%. Hyperthyroidism was new, under 2 months, in patients aged 18 to 65. Diagnosis was based on clinical symptoms, serum thyroxine, TRAb, thyroid ultrasound and orbital computed tomography. The authors isolated PBMCs from around 10 ml of fresh peripheral blood. This record belongs to a study of Graves' ophthalmopathy and Graves' hyperthyroidism. The wider study: Researchers obtained peripheral blood at initial diagnosis, before any treatment had begun.

V shed 5 bases, J shed 1 base, and the junction held 9 bases outside the gene matches. This CDR3 region has 15 residues. CDR1 is DFQATT and CDR2 is SNEGSKA in the germline V gene (reference sequence). The sequenced sample consisted of peripheral blood. The chain recombines TRBV20-1 with TRBJ2-7; 9 nucleotides align to TRBD2. This receptor was obtained from a woman between 18 and 29 years old with stable Graves' hyperthyroidism. Some clones in this sample may be carry-over from other donors' samples. CDR3 in amino acids: CSALNLAGSSYEQYF. The CDR3, as DNA: TGCAGTGCTCTAAACCTAGCGGGGTCTTCCTACGAGCAGTACTTC.